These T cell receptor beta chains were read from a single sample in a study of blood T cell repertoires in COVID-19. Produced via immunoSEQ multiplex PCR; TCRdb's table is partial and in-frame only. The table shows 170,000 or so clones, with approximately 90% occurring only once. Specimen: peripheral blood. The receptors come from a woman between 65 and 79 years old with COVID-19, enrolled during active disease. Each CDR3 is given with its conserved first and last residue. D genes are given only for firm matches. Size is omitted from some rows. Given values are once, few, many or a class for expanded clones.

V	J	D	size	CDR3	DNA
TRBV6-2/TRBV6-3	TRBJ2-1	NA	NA	CASSYTAYNEQFF	TGTGCCAGCAGTTACACAGCCTACAATGAGCAGTTCTTC
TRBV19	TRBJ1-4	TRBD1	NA	CASSVGGKSNEKLFF	TGTGCCAGTAGTGTAGGGGGCAAATCGAATGAAAAACTGTTTTTT
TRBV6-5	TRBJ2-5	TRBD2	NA	CASSSSGRETQYF	TGTGCCAGCAGTTCTAGCGGGCGGGAGACCCAGTACTTC
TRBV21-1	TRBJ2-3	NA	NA	CASSPDSSGGRTDTQYF	TGTGCCAGCAGCCCAGATTCTAGCGGGGGACGCACAGATACGCAGTATTTT
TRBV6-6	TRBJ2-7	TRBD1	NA	CASSYDGQGYYEQYF	TGTGCCAGCAGTTACGATGGACAGGGGTACTACGAGCAGTACTTC
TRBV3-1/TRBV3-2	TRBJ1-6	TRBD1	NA	CASTGGFNSPLHF	TGTGCCAGCACAGGGGGCTTTAATTCACCCCTCCACTTT
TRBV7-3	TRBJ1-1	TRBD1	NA	CASSQTGQGDGTEAFF	TGTGCCAGCAGCCAAACGGGACAGGGGGATGGAACTGAAGCTTTCTTT
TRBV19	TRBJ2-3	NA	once	CASSVTGRYTDTQYF	TGTGCCAGTAGTGTCACAGGGCGGTATACAGATACGCAGTATTTT
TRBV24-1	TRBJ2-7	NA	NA	CATSGISYEQYF	TGTGCCACCAGTGGTATCTCCTACGAGCAGTACTTC
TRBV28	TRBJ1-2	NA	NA	CASSPEGVGYTF	TGTGCCAGCAGCCCAGAGGGGGTCGGCTACACCTTC
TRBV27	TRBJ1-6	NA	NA	CASSFAGDNSPLHF	TGTGCCAGCAGTTTCGCAGGGGATAATTCACCCCTCCACTTT
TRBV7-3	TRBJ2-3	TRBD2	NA	CASSSMVGSGTSGIGTQYF	TGTGCCAGCAGCTCTATGGTCGGATCCGGGACTAGCGGGATCGGTACGCAGTATTTT
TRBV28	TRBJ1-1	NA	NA	CASSLWQGPEAFF	TGTGCCAGCAGTTTATGGCAGGGGCCTGAAGCTTTCTTT
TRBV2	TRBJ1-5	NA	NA	CASSVADSNQPQHF	TGTGCCAGCAGTGTGGCAGATAGCAATCAGCCCCAGCATTTT
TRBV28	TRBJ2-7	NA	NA	CASSRESYEQYF	TGTGCCAGCAGTCGGGAATCCTACGAGCAGTACTTC
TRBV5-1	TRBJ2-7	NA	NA	CASSLSSGTYEQYF	TGCGCCAGCAGCTTAAGTTCGGGAACCTACGAGCAGTACTTC
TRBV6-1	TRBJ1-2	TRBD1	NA	CASSERGQADGYTF	TGTGCCAGCAGTGAAAGGGGACAGGCGGACGGCTACACCTTC
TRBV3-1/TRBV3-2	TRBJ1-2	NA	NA	CAISGANYGYTF	TGTGCCATCTCGGGGGCTAACTATGGCTACACCTTC
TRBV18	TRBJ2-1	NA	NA	CASSGQLDNEQFF	TGTGCCAGCTCGGGGCAGCTCGACAATGAGCAGTTCTTC
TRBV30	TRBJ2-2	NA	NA	CAWLGQSGGELFF	TGTGCCTGGTTGGGGCAATCCGGGGGGGAGCTGTTTTTT
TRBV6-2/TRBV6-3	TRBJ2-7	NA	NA	CASSRNTYEQYF	TGTGCCAGCAGCCGTAATACCTACGAGCAGTACTTC
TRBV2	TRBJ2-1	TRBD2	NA	CASSDVAGVYNEQFF	TGTGCCAGCAGTGATGTTGCGGGAGTCTACAATGAGCAGTTCTTC
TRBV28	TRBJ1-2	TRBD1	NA	CASSRTGGDGYTF	TGTGCCAGCAGTCGTACAGGGGGGGATGGCTACACCTTC
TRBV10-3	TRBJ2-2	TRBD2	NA	CAIRPPSGKNTGELFF	TGTGCCATCAGGCCCCCTAGCGGGAAGAACACCGGGGAGCTGTTTTTT
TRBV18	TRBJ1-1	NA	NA	CASSPGRVNTEAFF	TGTGCCAGCTCACCGGGGAGGGTGAACACTGAAGCTTTCTTT
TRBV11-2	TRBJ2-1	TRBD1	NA	CASSLVGQGSYNEQFF	TGTGCCAGCAGCTTAGTTGGACAGGGGTCCTACAATGAGCAGTTCTTC
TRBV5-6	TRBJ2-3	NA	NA	CASSLVGSEPDTQYF	TGTGCCAGCAGCTTGGTTGGTAGCGAGCCAGATACGCAGTATTTT
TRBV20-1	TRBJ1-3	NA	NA	CSASRGTGGNTIYF	TGCAGTGCTAGTCGGGGGACGGGTGGAAACACCATATATTTT
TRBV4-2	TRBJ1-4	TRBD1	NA	CASSQTGQGRATNEKLFF	TGTGCCAGCAGCCAAACGGGACAGGGGCGGGCAACTAATGAAAAACTGTTTTTT
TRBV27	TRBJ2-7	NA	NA	CASSPHPPTGHRSYEQYF	TGTGCCAGCAGTCCGCACCCCCCTACAGGGCACCGCTCCTACGAGCAGTACTTC
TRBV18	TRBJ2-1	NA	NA	CASSSRGFNEQFF	TGTGCCAGCTCATCTCGGGGATTCAATGAGCAGTTCTTC
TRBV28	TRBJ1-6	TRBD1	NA	CASSLRGSYSPLHF	TGTGCCAGCAGTCTCAGGGGGAGTTATTCACCCCTCCACTTT
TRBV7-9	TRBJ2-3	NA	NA	CASSTRRTGEDTQYF	TGTGCCAGCAGCACCCGGAGAACGGGTGAAGATACGCAGTATTTT
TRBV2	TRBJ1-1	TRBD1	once	CASSEQTGGKAFF	TGTGCCAGCAGTGAACAGACAGGGGGCAAAGCTTTCTTT
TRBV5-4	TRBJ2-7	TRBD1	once	CASSSGQGTQYEQYF	TGTGCCAGCAGCTCGGGACAGGGGACCCAATACGAGCAGTACTTC
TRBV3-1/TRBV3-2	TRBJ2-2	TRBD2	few	CASSRGLAGAAGELFF	TGTGCCAGCAGCCGAGGACTAGCGGGAGCGGCCGGGGAGCTGTTTTTT
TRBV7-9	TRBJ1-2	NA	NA	CASSLARGTEYGYTF	TGTGCCAGCAGCTTAGCGCGGGGGACTGAATATGGCTATACCTTC
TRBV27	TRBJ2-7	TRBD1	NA	CASGGQGAASYEQYF	TGTGCCAGCGGAGGACAGGGGGCGGCCTCCTACGAGCAGTACTTC
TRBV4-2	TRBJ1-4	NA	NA	CASSQVGTLYPEKLFF	TGTGCCAGCAGCCAAGTCGGGACTCTATACCCAGAAAAACTGTTTTTT